The 5 T cell receptor beta chains below were found in one sample sequenced in a study of blood T cell repertoires in COVID-19. The repertoire was sequenced with immunoSEQ multiplex PCR; TCRdb's copy has only in-frame clones and lacks some. The data show 150,000 to 250,000 clones, approximately 86% seen once. Sequenced sample: PBMCs or T cells enriched from blood (not recorded which). These receptors were collected from a woman in her 30s who had recovered from COVID-19.

The chain uses TRBV7-9 and TRBJ1-1, with D perhaps TRBD1 (6 bases). CDR1 is SEHNR and CDR2 is FQNEAQ in the germline V gene (reference sequence). V dropped 2 bases and J dropped 8 bases, with 6 bases sitting between them. The CDR3 contains 11 residues. The CDR3, as DNA: TGTGCCAGCAGCTTAACAGGGGAAGCTTTCTTT. It is translated as CASSLTGEAFF.

The chain is built from TRBV10-2 and TRBJ2-3; 8 bases are shared with TRBD2. Germline V CDR1 and CDR2: WSHSY, SAAADI. V was clipped by 11 bases and J by 4 bases; unmatched bases: 8. The CDR3 extends over 13 amino acids. The CDR3 DNA follows: TGCGCCGCTTCCGGGAGGGCCCCAGATACGCAGTATTTT. This sequence encodes CAASGRAPDTQYF.

CDR3 loop: CASSSPGGTQYF. In nucleotides, the CDR3 is TGTGCCAGCAGTTCCCCAGGGGGAACGCAGTATTTT. The chain uses TRBV6-5 and TRBJ2-3; 7 positions match TRBD1. This CDR3 is 12 amino acids long. CDR1 is MNHEY, CDR2 SVGAGI, per germline. V was pared by 4 bases and J by 9 bases, with 4 bases of the junction left unmatched.

The V call is TRBV6-1, the J call TRBJ2-5; 7 nucleotides line up with TRBD2. The CDR3 totals 15 residues. J was trimmed by 4 bases and V by 8 bases; bases with no gene match: 13. The germline gives CDR1 MNHNS, CDR2 SASEGT. CDR3 sequence: CASAFQRGLRETQYF. CDR3 sequence (DNA): TGTGCCAGCGCCTTCCAGCGGGGCTTAAGAGAGACCCAGTACTTC.

The chain employs TRBV5-8 and TRBJ1-5, with D hard to call. The CDR3 covers 18 residues. Between the trimmed V and J ends, which lost 4 bases and 0 bases, there was a span of 20 bases. Germline V gene data show CDR1 as SGHTS and CDR2 as YDEGEE. The CDR3 sequence: CASSSPPLVGYSNQPQHF. As DNA, the CDR3 is TGTGCCAGCAGCAGTCCCCCACTAGTAGGATATAGCAATCAGCCCCAGCATTTT.